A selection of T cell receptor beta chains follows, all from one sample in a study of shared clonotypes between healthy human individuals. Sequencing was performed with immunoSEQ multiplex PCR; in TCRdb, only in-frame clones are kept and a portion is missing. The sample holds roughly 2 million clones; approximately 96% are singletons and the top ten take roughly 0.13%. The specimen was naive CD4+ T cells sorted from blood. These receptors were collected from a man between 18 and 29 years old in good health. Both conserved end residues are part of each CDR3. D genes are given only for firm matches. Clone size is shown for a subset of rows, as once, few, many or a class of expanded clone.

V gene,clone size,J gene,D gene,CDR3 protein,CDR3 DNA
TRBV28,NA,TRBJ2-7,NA,CASSFSTGTYEQYF,TGTGCCAGCAGTTTCTCGACAGGAACCTACGAGCAGTACTTC
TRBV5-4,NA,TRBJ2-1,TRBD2,CASSNLAGGPHNEQFF,TGTGCCAGCAGCAACCTAGCGGGAGGGCCCCACAATGAGCAGTTCTTC
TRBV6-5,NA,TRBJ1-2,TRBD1,CASSYIRRTGTNGYTF,TGTGCCAGCAGTTATATTCGTCGGACAGGAACTAATGGCTACACCTTC
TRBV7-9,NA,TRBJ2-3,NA,CASSLTGYTDTQYF,TGTGCCAGCAGCTTGACGGGGTACACAGATACGCAGTATTTT
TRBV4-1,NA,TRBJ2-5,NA,CASSLAAQETQYF,TGCGCCAGCAGCTTAGCGGCCCAAGAGACCCAGTACTTC
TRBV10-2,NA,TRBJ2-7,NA,CASSELRAGGEQYF,TGCGCCAGCAGTGAGCTTCGGGCCGGAGGCGAGCAGTACTTC
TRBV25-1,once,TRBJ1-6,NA,CASQVRYNSPLHF,TGTGCCAGCCAGGTCCGATATAATTCACCCCTCCACTTT
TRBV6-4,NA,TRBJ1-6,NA,CASSDSGGRHRPYNSPLHF,TGTGCCAGCAGTGACTCGGGGGGCAGGCATAGGCCCTATAATTCACCCCTCCACTTT
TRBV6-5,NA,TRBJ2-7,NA,CASSYGDGPFYEQYF,TGTGCCAGCAGTTACGGGGACGGACCTTTCTACGAGCAGTACTTC
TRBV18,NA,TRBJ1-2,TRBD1,CASSPTGDSTYGYTF,TGTGCCAGCTCACCGACAGGGGACTCTACCTATGGCTACACCTTC
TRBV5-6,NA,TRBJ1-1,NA,CASSLIKQANTEAFF,TGTGCCAGCAGCTTGATAAAACAGGCTAACACTGAAGCTTTCTTT
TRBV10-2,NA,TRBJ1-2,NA,CASSEPTAFYGYTF,TGCGCCAGCAGTGAGCCGACAGCATTCTATGGCTACACCTTC
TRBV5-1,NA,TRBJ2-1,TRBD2,CASSSHSTSGRGNEQFF,TGCGCCAGCAGCTCCCACTCGACTAGCGGGAGGGGTAATGAGCAGTTCTTC
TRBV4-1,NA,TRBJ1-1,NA,CASSPLKVPGEAFF,TGCGCCAGCAGCCCCCTTAAGGTCCCAGGTGAAGCTTTCTTT